This T cell receptor beta chain is drawn from a study of radiotherapy plus CTLA-4 blockade in lung cancer. In the study overall: With less than 40% of patients having disease control, objective responses were seen in about 19%. Points from the study as a whole: There was expansion of tumor-derived TCR clones in blood after radiotherapy plus ipilimumab. Alongside interferon-beta, early blood T cell clone dynamics were reportedly the best predictor of response.

As to this clone: Antigen specificity is unknown.

CTLA-4 blockade with ipilimumab, together with focal radiation, was given to patients with chemo-refractory metastatic non-small-cell lung cancer. CDR3 length equals 16 residues. The V gene's germline CDR1 is SNHLY and CDR2 FYNNEI. With 1 base clipped from V and 0 bases from J, the junction kept 5 bases outside the gene matches. The protocol was immunoSEQ multiplex PCR, while the TCRdb copy is restricted to in-frame clones and leaves out a portion. The sample carries roughly 75,000 clones, 60% to 85% recorded once. The TCR originated in a human donor with non-small cell lung cancer whose response to radiotherapy plus ipilimumab could not be evaluated. Some clones in this sample may be carry-over from other donors' samples. The genes are TRBV2 and TRBJ2-7; the match to TRBD1 covers 8 bases. Source: peripheral blood, taken from a patient treated with radiotherapy plus ipilimumab. The CDR3 protein is CASSEEDRVGSYEQYF. In nucleotides, the CDR3 is TGTGCCAGCAGTGAAGAGGACAGGGTTGGCTCCTACGAGCAGTACTTC.